Here is one TCR beta chain with its context. This clonotype has only a few counts. There is no known antigen for this receptor. No clone much larger than this one lies a single base away; base qualities are absent. From its cysteine to its phenylalanine, the CDR3 spans 14 amino acids. Only CDR3 DNA remains: 42 bases, in frame from the first base. The germline V gene yields SQVTM for CDR1 and ANQGSEA for CDR2. V is pruned by 1 base and J by 5 bases, leaving 7 bases of the junction without a gene match. The data were taken from a study of glioma-infiltrating T cells (dated by TCRdb to about 2016). About the full investigation: Sequencing of TCR alpha- and beta-chain repertoires was performed on glioma tissue, on non-neoplastic brain tissue, and on matched peripheral blood mononuclear cells. Each tissue-infiltrating repertoire was compared with the same patient's peripheral blood repertoire to measure divergence between tissue and blood T-cell populations. Three low-grade glioma patients, fewer than 10 primary glioblastoma patients and three non-glioma patients contributing non-neoplastic brain tissue were included in the paired cohort. The full study reports these points: The group comparisons were based on small numbers of patients: three non-neoplastic, three low-grade glioma and about eight glioblastoma patients. Tissue and blood shared very few CDR3 sequences, a result attributed to high CDR3 diversity and limited sampling. In non-neoplastic patients, VJ-independent divergence between tissue and blood fell below expectation, whereas in all gliomas, and especially in low-grade gliomas, the divergence rose above expectation.

The iRepertoire nested amplicon-rescue multiplex PCR (arm-PCR) platform was used to amplify TCR alpha and beta CDR3 regions from RNA. One-step reverse transcription and amplification used about 100-400 ng of tissue mRNA or PBMC total RNA as input. Following bead purification, Illumina adapters were added by a secondary multiplex PCR, and libraries between 200 and 400 bp were gel-purified. Internal 6-nucleotide barcodes were carried by the libraries and were used for demultiplexing. Libraries were sequenced on an Illumina MiSeq with 2x220 or 2x250 nucleotide paired-end reads. Per the source publication's procedure: Paired reads were merged with FLASH 1.2.11 and aligned to the GRCh37 human genome with BWA-MEM before extracting TRA and TRB reads. V and J assignment used an IMGT-derived reference of cassette sequences and CDR3 motifs that included pseudogenes. Three-frame translation of reads was performed, and productive CDR3s were defined as those with a C...FGXG motif and no stop codons. A clonotype was defined as a unique combination of a V-J cassette pair and a CDR3 amino acid sequence. Reads were filtered by Hamming distance, with the threshold set by the sequence error rate of each sample in mapped regions. The raw public reads went through TCRdb reprocessing: fastp at Q25, MiXCR clone calling, in-frame beta chains kept. Merged by CDR3 protein, the rows form single entries marked with the most common genes and DNA. TCRdb assigned the V and J calls; the authors' analysis was not used. In this sample the table shows around 190,000 distinct CDR3 sequences, around 42% of which occur a single time. Clones ranked in the top ten supply roughly 5.5% of the sample.

This sequence was found in a human donor with low-grade glioma or glioblastoma, undergoing nonglioma brain surgery, or in good health (not recorded which). Sequencing was done on a sample of glioma tissue, nonneoplastic brain tissue, or PBMCs (not recorded which). The chain links TRBV29-1 with TRBJ2-5, with TRBD1 identical over 7 junction bases. Read as DNA, the sequence is TGCAGCGTTGAAGCGGGACAGTGGTTGGAGACCCAGTACTTC. This is translated as CSVEAGQWLETQYF. Reference TRBV29-1 and TRBJ2-5 proteins supply the regions before and after the CDR3; the full variable domain is: SAVISQKPSRDICQRGTSLTIQCQVDSQVTMMFWYRQQPGQSLTLIATANQGSEATYESGFVIDKFPISRPNLTFSTLTVSNMSPEDSSIYLCSVEAGQWLETQYFGPGTRLLVL.